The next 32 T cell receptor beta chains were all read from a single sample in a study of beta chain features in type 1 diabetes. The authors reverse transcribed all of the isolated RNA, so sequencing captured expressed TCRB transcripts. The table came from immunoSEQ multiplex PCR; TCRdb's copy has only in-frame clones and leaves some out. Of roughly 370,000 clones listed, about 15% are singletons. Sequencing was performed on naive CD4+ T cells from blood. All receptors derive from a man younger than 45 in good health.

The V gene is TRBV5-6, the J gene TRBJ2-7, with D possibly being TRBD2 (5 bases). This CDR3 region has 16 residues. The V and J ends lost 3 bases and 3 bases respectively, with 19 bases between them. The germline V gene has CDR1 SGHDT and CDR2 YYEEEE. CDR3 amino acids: CASSSLLRETLYEQYV. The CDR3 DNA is TGTGCCAGCAGCTCCCTTTTGAGGGAGACCCTCTACGAGCAGTACGTC.

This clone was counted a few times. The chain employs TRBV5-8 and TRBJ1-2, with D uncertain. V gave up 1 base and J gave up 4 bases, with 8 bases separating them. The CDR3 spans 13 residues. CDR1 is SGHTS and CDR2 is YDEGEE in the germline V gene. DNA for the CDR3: TGTGCCAGCAGCTTGTACCAGAGCTATGGCTACACCTTC. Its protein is CASSLYQSYGYTF.

The CDR3: CASRKTTSGGYTF. The CDR3 nucleotides are TGTGCCAGTAGGAAGACGACATCCGGTGGCTACACCTTC. The rearrangement joins TRBV19 to TRBJ1-2, with no clear D. This CDR3 has 13 amino acids. Germline V gene lookup returns CDR1 LNHDA and CDR2 SQIVND (reference sequence). Trimming removed 6 bases at V and 7 bases at J, with 15 bases between. The full variable domain, rest sourced from reference TRBV19 and TRBJ1-2, is DGGITQSPKYLFRKEGQNVTLSCEQNLNHDAMYWYRQDPGQGLRLIYYSQIVNDFQKGDIAEGYSVSREKKESFPLTVTSAQKNPTAFYLCASRKTTSGGYTFGSGTRLTVV.

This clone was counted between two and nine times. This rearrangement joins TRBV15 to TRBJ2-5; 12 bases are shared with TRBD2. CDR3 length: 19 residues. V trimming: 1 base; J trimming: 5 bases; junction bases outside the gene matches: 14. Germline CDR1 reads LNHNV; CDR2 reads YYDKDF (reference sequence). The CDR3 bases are TGTGCCACCAGCAGAGGTGCTCCTAGCGGGAGGGCCGAAAAGGAGACCCAGTACTTC. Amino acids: CATSRGAPSGRAEKETQYF.

CDR3 sequence reads: CASSRKGYNEQFF. CDR3 DNA sequence: TGTGCCAGCAGCCGGAAGGGTTACAATGAGCAGTTCTTC. The chain recombines TRBV2 with TRBJ2-1; no clear D. The CDR3 length is 13 residues. The V end lost 6 bases, the J end lost 4 bases, and 10 bases lay between the germline ends. CDR1 and CDR2 from the germline V gene are SNHLY and FYNNEI.

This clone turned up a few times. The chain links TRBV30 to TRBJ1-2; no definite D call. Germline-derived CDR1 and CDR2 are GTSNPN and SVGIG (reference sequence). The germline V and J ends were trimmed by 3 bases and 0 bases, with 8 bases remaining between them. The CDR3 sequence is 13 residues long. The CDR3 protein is CAWSDRSNYGYTF. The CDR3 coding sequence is TGTGCCTGGAGCGACCGGTCTAACTATGGCTACACCTTC.

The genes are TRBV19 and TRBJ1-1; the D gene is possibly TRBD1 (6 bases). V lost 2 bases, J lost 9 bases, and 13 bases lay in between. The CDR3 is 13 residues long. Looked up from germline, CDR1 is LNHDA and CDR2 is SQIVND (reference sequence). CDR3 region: CASSIIPQGKAFF. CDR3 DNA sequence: TGTGCCAGTAGTATAATTCCGCAGGGGAAAGCTTTCTTT.

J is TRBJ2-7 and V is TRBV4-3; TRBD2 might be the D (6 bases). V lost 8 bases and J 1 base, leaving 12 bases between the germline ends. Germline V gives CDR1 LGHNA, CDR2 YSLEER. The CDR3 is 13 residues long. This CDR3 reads CASPPSGSYEQYV. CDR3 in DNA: TGCGCCAGCCCCCCGAGCGGGTCCTACGAGCAGTACGTC.

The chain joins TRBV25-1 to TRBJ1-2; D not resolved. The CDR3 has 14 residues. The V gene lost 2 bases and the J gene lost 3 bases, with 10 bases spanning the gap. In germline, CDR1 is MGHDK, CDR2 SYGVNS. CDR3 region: CASSEAGSYYGYTF. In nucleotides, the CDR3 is TGTGCCAGCAGTGAAGCCGGGAGCTACTATGGCTACACCTTC.

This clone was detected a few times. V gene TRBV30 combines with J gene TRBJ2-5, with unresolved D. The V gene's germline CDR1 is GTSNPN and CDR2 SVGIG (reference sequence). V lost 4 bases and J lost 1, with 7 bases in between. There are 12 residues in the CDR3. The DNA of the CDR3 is TGTGCCTGGAATAGTGGCCAAGAGACCCAGTACTTC. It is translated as CAWNSGQETQYF.

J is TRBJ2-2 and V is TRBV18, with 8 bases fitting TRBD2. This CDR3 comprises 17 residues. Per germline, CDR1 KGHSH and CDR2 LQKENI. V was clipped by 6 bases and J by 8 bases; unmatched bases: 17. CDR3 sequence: CASSLRSSGRPFGELFF. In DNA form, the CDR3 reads TGTGCCAGCTCCCTCCGTTCCAGCGGGAGACCGTTTGGGGAGCTGTTTTTT.

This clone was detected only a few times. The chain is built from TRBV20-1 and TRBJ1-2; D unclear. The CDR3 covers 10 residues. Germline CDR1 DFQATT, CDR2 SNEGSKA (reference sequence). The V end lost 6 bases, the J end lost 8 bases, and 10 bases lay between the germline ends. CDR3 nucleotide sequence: TGCAGTGCGGAGGGTAACGGCTACACCTTC. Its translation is CSAEGNGYTF.

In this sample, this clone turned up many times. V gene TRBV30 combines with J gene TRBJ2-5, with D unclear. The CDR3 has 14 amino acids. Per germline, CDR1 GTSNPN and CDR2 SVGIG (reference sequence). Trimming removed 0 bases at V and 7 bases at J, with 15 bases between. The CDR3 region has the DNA TGTGCCTGGAGTGTACGGACGTCCGAAGGGACCCAGTACTTC. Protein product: CAWSVRTSEGTQYF. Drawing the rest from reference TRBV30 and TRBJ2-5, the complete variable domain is SQTIHQWPATLVQPVGSPLSLECTVEGTSNPNLYWYRQAAGRGLQLLFYSVGIGQISSEVPQNLSASRPQDRQFILSSKKLLLSDSGFYLCAWSVRTSEGTQYFGPGTRLLVL.

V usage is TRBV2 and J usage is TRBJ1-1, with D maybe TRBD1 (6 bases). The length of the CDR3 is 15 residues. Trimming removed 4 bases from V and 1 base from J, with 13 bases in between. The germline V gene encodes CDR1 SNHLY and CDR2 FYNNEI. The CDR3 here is CASSVDSAGNTEAFF. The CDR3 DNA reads TGTGCCAGCAGTGTGGACAGCGCTGGGAACACTGAAGCTTTCTTT.

The CDR3 region is CAISVALGSYEQYV. The CDR3 DNA is TGTGCCATCAGTGTGGCGCTCGGCTCCTACGAGCAGTACGTC. The V and J genes are TRBV10-3 and TRBJ2-7; no clear D. The V gene lost 4 bases and the J gene lost 0 bases, with 10 bases spanning the gap. The CDR3 length is 14 residues. Germline-derived CDR1 and CDR2 are ENHRY and SYGVKD.

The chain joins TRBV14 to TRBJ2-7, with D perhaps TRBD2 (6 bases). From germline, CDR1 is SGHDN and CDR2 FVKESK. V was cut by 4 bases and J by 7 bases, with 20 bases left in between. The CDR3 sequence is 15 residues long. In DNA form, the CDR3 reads TGTGCCAGCAGCCTTCGCCAGGGAGGCCGGCGGGAGCAGTACGTC. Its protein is CASSLRQGGRREQYV.

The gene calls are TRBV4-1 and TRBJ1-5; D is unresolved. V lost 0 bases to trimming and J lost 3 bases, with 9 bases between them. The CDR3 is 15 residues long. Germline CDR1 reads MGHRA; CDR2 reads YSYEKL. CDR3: CASSQDERSNQPQHF. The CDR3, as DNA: TGCGCCAGCAGCCAAGACGAAAGGTCCAATCAGCCCCAGCATTTT.

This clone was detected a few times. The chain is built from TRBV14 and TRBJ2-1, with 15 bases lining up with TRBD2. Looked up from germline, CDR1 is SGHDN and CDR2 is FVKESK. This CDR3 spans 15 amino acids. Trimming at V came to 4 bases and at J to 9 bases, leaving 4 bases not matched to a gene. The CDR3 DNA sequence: TGTGCCAGCAGCCGAGCGGGACTAGCGGGAGGTGAGCAGTTCTTC. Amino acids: CASSRAGLAGGEQFF. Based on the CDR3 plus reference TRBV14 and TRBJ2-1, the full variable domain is EAGVTQFPSHSVIEKGQTVTLRCDPISGHDNLYWYRRVMGKEIKFLLHFVKESKQDESGMPNNRFLAERTGGTYSTLKVQPAELEDSGVYFCASSRAGLAGGEQFFGPGTRLTVL.

The CDR3 here is CASSRFSQGGAETQYF. The CDR3 bases are TGTGCCAGCAGCAGGTTCTCACAGGGGGGGGCGGAGACCCAGTACTTC. The rearrangement joins TRBV7-2 to TRBJ2-5; tentative D call: TRBD1 (8 bases). CDR3 length: 16 amino acids. CDR1 SGHTA and CDR2 FQGNSA come from the germline V gene. Trimming pared 5 bases from V and 5 bases from J, leaving 21 bases between.

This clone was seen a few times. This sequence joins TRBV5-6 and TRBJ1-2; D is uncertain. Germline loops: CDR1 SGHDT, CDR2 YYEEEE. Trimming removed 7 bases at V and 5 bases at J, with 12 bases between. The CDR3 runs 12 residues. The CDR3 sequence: CASGGGDYGYTF. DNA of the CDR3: TGTGCCAGCGGTGGTGGGGATTATGGCTACACCTTC.

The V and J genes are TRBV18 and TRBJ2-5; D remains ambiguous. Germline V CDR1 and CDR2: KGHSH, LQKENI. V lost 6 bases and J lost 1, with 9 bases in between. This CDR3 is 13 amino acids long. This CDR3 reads CASSGTFQETQYF. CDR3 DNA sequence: TGTGCCAGCTCGGGAACCTTCCAAGAGACCCAGTACTTC.

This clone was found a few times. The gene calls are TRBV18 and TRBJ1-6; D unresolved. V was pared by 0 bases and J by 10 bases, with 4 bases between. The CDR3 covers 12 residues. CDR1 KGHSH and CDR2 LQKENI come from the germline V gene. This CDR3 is CASSPPDSPLHF. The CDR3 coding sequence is TGTGCCAGCTCACCACCCGACTCACCCCTCCACTTT.

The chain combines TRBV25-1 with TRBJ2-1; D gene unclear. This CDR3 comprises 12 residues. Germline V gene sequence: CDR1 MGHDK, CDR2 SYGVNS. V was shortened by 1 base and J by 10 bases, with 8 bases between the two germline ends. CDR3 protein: CASSESRWEQFF. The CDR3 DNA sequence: TGTGCCAGCAGTGAATCAAGATGGGAGCAGTTCTTC.

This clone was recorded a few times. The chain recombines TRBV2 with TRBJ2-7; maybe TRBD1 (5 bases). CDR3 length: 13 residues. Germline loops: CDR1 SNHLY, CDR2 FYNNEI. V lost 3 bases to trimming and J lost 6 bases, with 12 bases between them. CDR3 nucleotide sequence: TGTGCCAGCAGTGAGGAACAGGTCCTCGAGCAGTACGTC. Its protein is CASSEEQVLEQYV.

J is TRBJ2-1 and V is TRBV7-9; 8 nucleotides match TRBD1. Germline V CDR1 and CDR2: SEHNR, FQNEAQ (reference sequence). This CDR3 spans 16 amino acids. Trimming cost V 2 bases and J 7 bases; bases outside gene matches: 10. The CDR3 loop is CASSLRYRTGSNEQFF. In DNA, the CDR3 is TGTGCCAGCAGCTTACGCTACCGGACAGGGTCGAATGAGCAGTTCTTC.

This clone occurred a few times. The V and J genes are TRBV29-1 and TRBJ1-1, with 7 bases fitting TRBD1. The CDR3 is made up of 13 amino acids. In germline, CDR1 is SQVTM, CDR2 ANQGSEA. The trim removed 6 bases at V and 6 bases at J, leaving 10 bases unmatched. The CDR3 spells CSVRGRLDAEAFF. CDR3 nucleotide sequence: TGCAGCGTGAGGGGGCGGCTGGACGCTGAAGCTTTCTTT. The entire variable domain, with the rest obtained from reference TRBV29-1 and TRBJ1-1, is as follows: SAVISQKPSRDICQRGTSLTIQCQVDSQVTMMFWYRQQPGQSLTLIATANQGSEATYESGFVIDKFPISRPNLTFSTLTVSNMSPEDSSIYLCSVRGRLDAEAFFGQGTRLTVV.

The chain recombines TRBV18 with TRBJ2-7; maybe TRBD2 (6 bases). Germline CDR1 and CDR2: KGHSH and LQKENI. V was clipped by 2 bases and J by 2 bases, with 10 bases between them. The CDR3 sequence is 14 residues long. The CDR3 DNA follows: TGTGCCAGCTCACCAGGCGGGACCGCCTACGAGCAGTACGTC. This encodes CASSPGGTAYEQYV.

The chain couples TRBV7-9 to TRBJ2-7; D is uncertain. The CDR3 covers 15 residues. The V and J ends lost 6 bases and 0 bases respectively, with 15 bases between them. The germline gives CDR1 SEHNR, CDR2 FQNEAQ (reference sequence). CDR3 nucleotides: TGTGCCAGCAGGTTCCCTCCGGTCAGCTCCTACGAGCAGTACTTC. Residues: CASRFPPVSSYEQYF.

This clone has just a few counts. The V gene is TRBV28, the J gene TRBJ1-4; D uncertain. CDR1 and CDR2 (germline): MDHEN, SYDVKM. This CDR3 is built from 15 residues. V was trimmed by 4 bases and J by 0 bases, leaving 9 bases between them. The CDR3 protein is CASSSAGATNEKLFF. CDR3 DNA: TGTGCCAGCAGTTCAGCAGGAGCAACTAATGAAAAACTGTTTTTT.

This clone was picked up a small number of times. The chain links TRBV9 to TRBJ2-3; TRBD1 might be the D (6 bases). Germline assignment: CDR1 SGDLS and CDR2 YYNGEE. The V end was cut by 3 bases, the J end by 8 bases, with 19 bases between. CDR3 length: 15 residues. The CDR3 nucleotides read TGTGCCAGCAGCGGAGGGGGTCGAAACGGTGTTACGCAGTATTTT. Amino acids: CASSGGGRNGVTQYF.

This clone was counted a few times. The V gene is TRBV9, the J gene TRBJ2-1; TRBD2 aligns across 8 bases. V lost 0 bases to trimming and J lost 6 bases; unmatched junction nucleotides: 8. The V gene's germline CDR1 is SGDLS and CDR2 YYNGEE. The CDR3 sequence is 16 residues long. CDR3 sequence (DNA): TGTGCCAGCAGCGTAGATGCGGGGGGTTTAACCAATGAGCAGTTCTTC. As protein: CASSVDAGGLTNEQFF.

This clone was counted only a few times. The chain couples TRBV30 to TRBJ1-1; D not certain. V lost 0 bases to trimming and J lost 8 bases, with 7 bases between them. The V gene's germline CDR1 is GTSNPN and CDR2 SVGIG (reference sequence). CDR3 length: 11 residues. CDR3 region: CAWSVGQEAFF. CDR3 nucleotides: TGTGCCTGGAGTGTCGGTCAAGAAGCTTTCTTT.